This passage covers 6 T cell receptor beta chains from one sample sequenced in a study of blood T cells in healthy people across ages. Alongside a J-beta primer mix, a sample-barcoded 5' primer served in a second PCR lasting about 7 to 11 cycles. TCRdb used MiXCR to reprocess the 5' RACE reads, holding one entry per CDR3 protein. Among over 600,000 distinct CDR3 sequences listed, about half were seen once. Sequenced material: blood. Source of these receptors: a man older than 75 in good health.

This chain connects TRBV5-6 to TRBJ1-1; D perhaps matches TRBD1 (5 bases). Per the germline V gene, CDR1 is SGHDT and CDR2 is YYEEEE. V was clipped by 4 bases and J by 6 bases, with 13 bases between them. The CDR3 sequence is 13 residues long. CDR3 loop: CASSVTGGAEAFF. CDR3 nucleotide sequence: TGTGCCAGCAGCGTGACGGGAGGGGCTGAAGCTTTCTTT.

This chain connects TRBV7-9 to TRBJ2-2, with D possibly being TRBD2 (6 bases). CDR3 length: 15 amino acids. Deletions cut 2 bases from V and 0 bases from J, with 7 bases between. Germline V gene data show CDR1 as SEHNR and CDR2 as FQNEAQ (reference sequence). This chain's CDR3 is CASSLLATNTGELFF. The CDR3 region has the DNA TGTGCCAGCAGCTTACTAGCGACGAACACCGGGGAGCTGTTTTTT.

This clonotype was picked up a small number of times. The chain combines TRBV12-3 or TRBV12-4 with TRBJ2-2; D not certain. The CDR3 loop spans 12 amino acids. V was clipped by 5 bases and J by 4 bases, with 5 bases between them. CDR3 nucleotide sequence: TGTGCCAGCAGTCCGCTCACCGGGGAGCTGTTTTTT. Translation gives CASSPLTGELFF.

The chain has TRBV20-1 and TRBJ2-5; 8 positions match TRBD2. Germline V gene sequence: CDR1 DFQATT, CDR2 SNEGSKA (reference sequence). This CDR3 has 13 residues. V was pared by 6 bases and J by 11 bases, with 14 bases of the junction left unmatched. The CDR3 DNA reads as TGCAGTGCCCCCGCTAGCGGGTGGAATGAGCAGTACTTC. It yields the protein CSAPASGWNEQYF.

On this clonotype: This sequence may be a read error, since a much larger clone differs from it by one base. The CDR3 DNA follows: TGTGCCTGCAGTTTATGGGGCGGGAGGGCAGACAATGAGCAGTTCTTC. This translates into CACSLWGGRADNEQFF. The chain combines TRBV27 with TRBJ2-1; TRBD2 matches at 9 bases. The CDR3 is 16 amino acids. From germline, CDR1 is MNHEY and CDR2 SMNVEV (reference sequence).

The rearrangement joins TRBV20-1 to TRBJ2-3; possible D gene TRBD2, 6 bases. From germline, CDR1 is DFQATT and CDR2 SNEGSKA (reference sequence). This CDR3 region has 15 residues. Trimming removed 5 bases at V and 3 bases at J, with 18 bases between. The CDR3 loop is CSAPLIAAMTDTQYF. CDR3 sequence (DNA): TGCAGTGCTCCCTTGATAGCGGCAATGACAGATACGCAGTATTTT.